This TCR beta chain was recorded in a study of blood T cells in healthy people across ages (dated by TCRdb to the mid-2010s). Notes on the research overall: In model experiments, roughly one uniquely barcoded TCR beta cDNA molecule per two T cells was captured by template switching. To avoid experimental bias, donors of different ages were randomly spread across the sequencing lanes. Using the same blood draw, the study looked at two additional independent replicas of 1 million unique cDNA reads for two donors, one aged 18 to 30 and the other aged 80 or older. Four age groups were formed from the donors: young (average about 15 years), middle-aged (more than 35), aged (about 62) and long-lived (roughly 88). To track age-related changes in TCR beta repertoire diversity, the study relied on deep sequencing normalized with unique cDNA molecular identifiers. General conclusions and limits of the study: Estimates of total diversity based on one million sequenced T cells were regarded as lower bounds and as underestimates. Because profiling used bulk unsorted PBMCs, naive and antigen-experienced compartments could not be compared conclusively. Observed TCR beta diversity correlated strongly with the percentage of naive T cells measured by flow cytometry. Compared with the aged group, more naive CD4+ T cells, fewer expanded clones and increased TCR diversity were shown by the long-lived group, suggesting age selection. The CMV infection status of donors was not known, potentially confounding age-related changes in expanded clonotypes. As age increased, observed TCR beta diversity per million T cells dropped in a roughly linear way, and a significant reduction was already evident by age roughly 40.

The table lists this clonotype with many counts. What antigen it recognizes has not been identified. No quality values exist for individual bases; no much larger clone is one base distant. Receptor libraries were prepared by 5' RACE. Instrument on record: Illumina HiSeq 2500. The second PCR ran for about 6 to 12 cycles and used a J-beta primer mix along with a sample-barcoded 5' primer. Each TCR beta cDNA molecule received a unique molecular identifier from a template-switch 5' adaptor carrying 12 random nucleotides. At least 2.5 million CDR3-containing paired-end reads were obtained from each sample. The Mint cDNA synthesis kit, primed by a TRBC-specific oligonucleotide, was used to synthesize first-strand cDNA from all RNA. All cDNA was treated with uracil-DNA glycosylase and then went through a first 18-cycle PCR with the universal primers M1SS and BC2_uni_R. The source study handled its data this way. Each sample was normalized by randomly selecting 1 million high-quality reads, each carrying a distinct molecular identifier. Reads with shared molecular identifiers were discarded instead of being binned into consensus sequences. MiTCR, set to a Q25 quality threshold and the strictest error-elimination algorithm, was used for CDR3 identification, clonotype clustering and error correction. A nonparametric unseen species model with Euler transformation was used to estimate lower-bound total TCR beta diversity. Using fastp at Q25 and MiXCR, TCRdb reprocessed the public reads and kept productive beta chains. Duplicate CDR3 protein sequences are folded into a single record with the most common DNA and genes. TCRdb, not the authors, supplied the V and J calls. This sample lists 650,000 to 700,000 distinct CDR3 sequences; approximately 52% were detected once. The ten largest clonotypes hold about 13% of the sample.

Systemically healthy Caucasian individuals from Russia, some 36 in total and aged roughly 6 to 100 years, were included as donors. Each donor gave ten milliliters of peripheral blood, collected into EDTA-treated Vacutainer tubes. Ficoll-Paque density-gradient centrifugation was used to isolate PBMCs, with at least 6 million per sample. Trizol reagent was used to extract total RNA from the PBMCs, yielding at least 5 micrograms per sample. For every donor, an aliquot of PBMCs went through flow cytometry to measure the percentages of naive CD45RAhigh/CD27high T cells. The CDR3, cysteine through phenylalanine, is 16 amino acids long. Kept here is only the CDR3 DNA, which spans 48 bases and is read in frame from base 1. V sheds 3 bases and J sheds 0 bases, leaving 16 bases between their ends. The germline V gene gives CDR1 as SGHRS and CDR2 as YFSETQ.

The chain links TRBV5-1 with TRBJ2-7; a tentative D match to TRBD1 spans 6 bases. The receptor was derived from an elderly woman in good health. Specimen: blood. The CDR3 reads as follows: CASSSPGHLSSYEQYF. The nucleotides read TGCGCCAGCAGCTCACCGGGACACTTGAGCTCCTACGAGCAGTACTTC.